This passage covers 26 T cell receptor beta chains from one sample sequenced in a study of T cell changes during pregnancy in multiple sclerosis (dated by TCRdb to about 2019). The method behind the library was the immunoSEQ multiplex PCR assay. TCRdb re-hosts the immuneACCESS table, in-frame sequences only. Its copies lack some clones; in the studies checked, an unresolved V gene accounts for under half of them, and the cause for the rest is not known. The sample table shows roughly 100,000 clones, and 75% to 95% are seen once. The ten most abundant clones make up 1.6% of the sample. The sample in question was peripheral blood, obtained before pregnancy. These receptors were obtained from a female donor with multiple sclerosis, enrolled in a pregnancy study.

The V and J genes are TRBV6-1 and TRBJ1-1, with 7 bases that match TRBD1. The CDR3 is 13 residues long. The J segment lost 3 bases and the V segment lost 6 bases, leaving 4 bases of the junction unmatched. The germline gives CDR1 MNHNS, CDR2 SASEGT. CDR3 nucleotides: TGTGCCAGCAGGGCACAGGGGCACACTGAAGCTTTCTTT. It translates to CASRAQGHTEAFF.

The chain has TRBV27 and TRBJ1-5; possibly TRBD1 for D (6 bases). Germline lookup yields CDR1 MNHEY and CDR2 SMNVEV (reference sequence). There are 15 residues in the CDR3. V lost 5 bases and J 2 bases, leaving 13 bases between the germline ends. CDR3 in amino acids: CASSRRQEGNQPQHF. The DNA for the CDR3 is TGTGCCAGCAGTCGGCGACAGGAAGGCAATCAGCCCCAGCATTTT.

The chain employs TRBV28 and TRBJ2-7; the D gene is possibly TRBD1 (5 bases). The CDR3 has 13 residues. Trimming removed 3 bases from V and 4 bases from J, with 10 bases in between. CDR1 and CDR2 from the germline V gene are MDHEN and SYDVKM. This CDR3 is CASSLGRVYEQYF. The DNA of the CDR3 is TGTGCCAGCAGTTTGGGCAGGGTGTACGAGCAGTACTTC.

The J gene is TRBJ2-5, the V gene TRBV27; TRBD2 matches 14 bases. The CDR3 sequence is 14 residues long. CDR1 and CDR2 from the germline V gene are MNHEY and SMNVEV (reference sequence). The V segment lost 8 bases and the J segment 6 bases; nucleotides outside the gene matches: 5. CDR3 nucleotides: TGTGCCAGCGGGACTAGCGGGAGCATGCAGACCCAGTACTTC. It specifies CASGTSGSMQTQYF.

The rearrangement uses TRBV13 and TRBJ2-1, with 7 bases matching TRBD2. The CDR3 consists of 15 residues. Germline trimming cut 5 bases from V and 6 bases from J; bases unmatched to any gene: 10. Per germline, CDR1 PRHDT and CDR2 FYEKMQ (reference sequence). For the CDR3, the DNA is TGTGCCAGCAGCCCCGGCCGGACTAGTTTCAATGAGCAGTTCTTC. Translated, it gives CASSPGRTSFNEQFF. Full variable domain (outside the CDR3, taken from reference TRBV13 and TRBJ2-1): AAGVIQSPRHLIKEKRETATLKCYPIPRHDTVYWYQQGPGQDPQFLISFYEKMQSDKGSIPDRFSAQQFSDYHSELNMSSLELGDSALYFCASSPGRTSFNEQFFGPGTRLTVL.

The V call is TRBV28, the J call TRBJ1-4; D is possibly TRBD1 (5 bases). V was pared by 7 bases and J by 9 bases, with 21 bases between. This CDR3 has 15 amino acids. Germline assignment: CDR1 MDHEN and CDR2 SYDVKM. The DNA of the CDR3 is TGTGCCAGCACCGCTACCGGGACTGCTCGACAAAAACTGTTTTTT. The encoded protein is CASTATGTARQKLFF.

The chain recombines TRBV6-5 with TRBJ2-4, with 7 bases lining up with TRBD2. The CDR3 is 13 residues long. Germline loops: CDR1 MNHEY, CDR2 SVGAGI. Unmatched junction bases numbered 6, after V lost 6 bases and J lost 7 bases. The CDR3 DNA reads TGTGCCAGCAGCCGGGGGAGGGATAACATTCAGTACTTC. Amino acid sequence: CASSRGRDNIQYF.

The rearrangement joins TRBV7-2 to TRBJ2-1, with 7 bases aligning to TRBD2. The CDR3 contains 15 residues. With V trimmed by 6 bases and J by 6 bases, 11 bases remained unmatched. From germline, CDR1 is SGHTA and CDR2 FQGNSA. CDR3 nucleotide sequence: TGTGCCAGCAGACTGGAGCGGGGCCGAGTCAATGAGCAGTTCTTC. Protein product: CASRLERGRVNEQFF.

This clone was observed a handful of times. The rearrangement uses TRBV27 and TRBJ2-1; 12 bases are shared with TRBD2. In germline, CDR1 is MNHEY, CDR2 SMNVEV (reference sequence). The CDR3 length is 17 residues. The trim removed 6 bases at V and 8 bases at J, leaving 14 bases unmatched. The CDR3 region has the DNA TGTGCCAGCAGACAACGAGGGGGTCTAGCGGGAGGGTATGAGCAGTTCTTC. Protein product: CASRQRGGLAGGYEQFF.

The rearrangement uses TRBV28 and TRBJ1-2; the match to TRBD1 covers 8 bases. This CDR3 has 15 residues. V dropped 6 bases and J dropped 2; count of bases not matched to a gene: 8. Germline V gene lookup returns CDR1 MDHEN and CDR2 SYDVKM. Written as DNA, the CDR3 is TGTGCCAGCAGGACCGACAGGGGCAAAAACTATGGCTACACCTTC. It yields the protein CASRTDRGKNYGYTF.

This clone was detected once. This chain joins TRBV18 and TRBJ1-5, with 7 bases identical to TRBD1. V trimming: 1 base; J trimming: 6 bases; junction bases outside the gene matches: 9. Germline V gene lookup returns CDR1 KGHSH and CDR2 LQKENI. There are 16 residues in the CDR3. CDR3 DNA sequence: TGTGCCAGCTCACCACGGGCCCAGGGGGGAGGTCAGCCCCAGCATTTT. Its protein product is CASSPRAQGGGQPQHF. Variable domain in full (rest from reference TRBV18 and TRBJ1-5): NAGVMQNPRHLVRRRGQEARLRCSPMKGHSHVYWYRQLPEEGLKFMVYLQKENIIDESGMPKERFSAEFPKEGPSILRIQQVVRGDSAAYFCASSPRAQGGGQPQHFGDGTRLSIL.

The table lists this clone with a count of one. This sequence joins TRBV5-1 and TRBJ1-4, with 7 bases that match TRBD1. After removal of 5 bases from V and 1 base from J, the junction contained 5 bases not matched to a gene. Germline CDR1 reads SGHRS; CDR2 reads YFSETQ. The CDR3 totals 15 residues. As DNA, the CDR3 is TGCGCCAGCAGAGTTACAGGGGAAACTAATGAAAAACTGTTTTTT. Its protein is CASRVTGETNEKLFF.

There are a few counts of this clone. This rearrangement joins TRBV27 to TRBJ2-6; weak D call: TRBD1 (6 bases). The germline CDR1 and CDR2 sequences are MNHEY and SMNVEV (reference sequence). CDR3 size: 18 residues. V lost 5 bases to trimming and J lost 0 bases, with 17 bases between them. CDR3 amino acids: CASSDTDRGLSGANVLTF. CDR3 nucleotides: TGTGCCAGCAGTGATACGGACAGAGGCCTCTCTGGGGCCAACGTCCTGACTTTC.

The genes are TRBV27 and TRBJ2-3; 9 bases map to TRBD1. CDR3 length: 18 amino acids. CDR1 is MNHEY and CDR2 is SMNVEV in the germline V gene (reference sequence). The junction had 12 bases not matched to a gene; V was cut back by 4 bases and J by 1 base. The CDR3 here is CASSSTPGQGIRTDTQYF. CDR3 DNA: TGTGCCAGCAGTTCCACCCCGGGACAGGGAATTCGCACAGATACGCAGTATTTT.

The chain combines TRBV4-1 with TRBJ2-5; tentatively, D is TRBD1 (6 bases). Trimming left V 0 bases short and J 8 bases short, with 7 bases between. Germline V gives CDR1 MGHRA, CDR2 YSYEKL. The length of the CDR3 is 12 residues. The CDR3: CASSQEGGTQYF. The CDR3 nucleotides read TGCGCCAGCAGCCAAGAAGGGGGTACCCAGTACTTC.

This clone came up once. J is TRBJ2-3 and V is TRBV7-2; 11 bases line up with TRBD2. J lost 6 bases, V lost 4 bases, and 9 bases had no gene match. Per germline, CDR1 SGHTA and CDR2 FQGNSA. CDR3 length: 16 residues. The DNA for the CDR3 is TGTGCCAGCAGCTGGGGGACTAGCGGTGGACTGGATACGCAGTATTTT. Protein: CASSWGTSGGLDTQYF.

This clone was detected only a few times. The rearrangement uses TRBV28 and TRBJ1-5; 8 nucleotides align to TRBD1. Germline V lookup: CDR1 MDHEN, CDR2 SYDVKM. The CDR3 totals 13 residues. J was trimmed by 11 bases and V by 7 bases; bases with no gene match: 10. This CDR3 is CASTGQGMLAQHF. DNA for the CDR3: TGTGCCAGCACCGGACAGGGTATGCTGGCCCAGCATTTT.

The chain recombines TRBV7-2 with TRBJ2-5; D uncertain. This CDR3 region has 12 residues. V was trimmed by 0 bases and J by 10 bases, leaving 9 bases between them. CDR1 is SGHTA, CDR2 FQGNSA, per germline. In nucleotides, the CDR3 is TGTGCCAGCAGCTTAGCCCCGAACGGCCAGTACTTC. Protein sequence: CASSLAPNGQYF.

This clone has only one observation. The chain links TRBV30 to TRBJ1-2; possible D gene TRBD1, 5 bases. The CDR3 sequence is 13 residues long. Germline-derived CDR1 and CDR2 are GTSNPN and SVGIG (reference sequence). V was clipped by 5 bases and J by 4 bases, with 14 bases between them. The chain's CDR3 is CAWAGVVAYGYTF. The CDR3 nucleotides read TGTGCCTGGGCGGGGGTTGTTGCCTATGGCTACACCTTC.

This chain connects TRBV30 to TRBJ1-5, with a possible D match to TRBD1 (6 bases). In germline, CDR1 is GTSNPN, CDR2 SVGIG (reference sequence). Trimming pared 3 bases from V and 0 bases from J, leaving 12 bases between. CDR3 size: 15 residues. CDR3 in amino acids: CAWREQGVSNQPQHF. The CDR3, as DNA: TGTGCCTGGAGAGAACAGGGAGTTAGCAATCAGCCCCAGCATTTT.

The V call is TRBV28, the J call TRBJ2-5, with a weak D call TRBD2 (6 bases). Gene TRBJ2-7 matches the end of the DNA better, so the J call may be wrong. The CDR3 length is 12 residues. Germline V CDR1 and CDR2: MDHEN, SYDVKM. CDR3 sequence: CASCGVGYEQYF. Here the CDR3 DNA reads TGTGCCAGCTGCGGGGTAGGGTACGAGCAGTACTTC.

The V and J genes are TRBV5-4 and TRBJ2-3; D possibly corresponds to TRBD1 (6 bases). Germline V gene sequence: CDR1 SGHNT, CDR2 YYREEE (reference sequence). The CDR3 is made up of 14 amino acids. V shed 0 bases and J shed 4 bases, with 9 bases lying between them. CDR3 sequence: CASSLGRGPDTQYF. As DNA, the CDR3 is TGTGCCAGCAGCTTGGGCAGGGGCCCAGATACGCAGTATTTT. The full variable domain, rest sourced from reference TRBV5-4 and TRBJ2-3, is ETGVTQSPTHLIKTRGQQVTLRCSSQSGHNTVSWYQQALGQGPQFIFQYYREEENGRGNFPPRFSGLQFPNYSSELNVNALELDDSALYLCASSLGRGPDTQYFGPGTRLTVL.

The J gene is TRBJ2-1, the V gene TRBV11-2; TRBD2 matches at 11 bases. The ends lost 5 bases at V and 2 bases at J; junction bases unmatched: 8. The CDR3 contains 17 residues. Germline values: CDR1 SGHAT, CDR2 FQNNGV. The CDR3 bases are TGTGCCAGCAGCCCAAGCCCGGGACTAGCGGCCTACAATGAGCAGTTCTTC. Protein product: CASSPSPGLAAYNEQFF. Supplemented by reference TRBV11-2 and TRBJ2-1, the full variable domain reads EAGVAQSPRYKIIEKRQSVAFWCNPISGHATLYWYQQILGQGPKLLIQFQNNGVVDDSQLPKDRFSAERLKGVDSTLKIQPAKLEDSAVYLCASSPSPGLAAYNEQFFGPGTRLTVL.

This chain connects TRBV7-2 to TRBJ2-1; D is possibly TRBD2 (5 bases). Trimming shortened V by 8 bases and J by 4 bases, and 12 bases separated the two germline ends. The CDR3 spans 13 residues. CDR1 and CDR2 from the germline V gene are SGHTA and FQGNSA. The CDR3 coding sequence is TGTGCCAGCCGAGGACTGGGTTACAATGAGCAGTTCTTC. Translating gives CASRGLGYNEQFF.

This rearrangement joins TRBV30 to TRBJ2-5; 10 bases align to TRBD2. The CDR3 length is 14 residues. Germline assignment: CDR1 GTSNPN and CDR2 SVGIG (reference sequence). V shed 4 bases and J 4 bases; nucleotides not matched to a gene: 6. DNA of the CDR3: TGTGCCTGGACTAGCGGGAGCCGTGGAGAGACCCAGTACTTC. Translation gives CAWTSGSRGETQYF.

The chain couples TRBV7-9 to TRBJ2-1; TRBD2 matches 8 bases. Trimming took 3 bases from V and 6 from J; bases not matched to a gene: 4. From germline, CDR1 is SEHNR and CDR2 FQNEAQ (reference sequence). The CDR3 contains 14 residues. The CDR3 loop is CASSLEGTSNEQFF. The CDR3 coding sequence is TGTGCCAGCAGCTTGGAAGGGACTAGCAATGAGCAGTTCTTC.